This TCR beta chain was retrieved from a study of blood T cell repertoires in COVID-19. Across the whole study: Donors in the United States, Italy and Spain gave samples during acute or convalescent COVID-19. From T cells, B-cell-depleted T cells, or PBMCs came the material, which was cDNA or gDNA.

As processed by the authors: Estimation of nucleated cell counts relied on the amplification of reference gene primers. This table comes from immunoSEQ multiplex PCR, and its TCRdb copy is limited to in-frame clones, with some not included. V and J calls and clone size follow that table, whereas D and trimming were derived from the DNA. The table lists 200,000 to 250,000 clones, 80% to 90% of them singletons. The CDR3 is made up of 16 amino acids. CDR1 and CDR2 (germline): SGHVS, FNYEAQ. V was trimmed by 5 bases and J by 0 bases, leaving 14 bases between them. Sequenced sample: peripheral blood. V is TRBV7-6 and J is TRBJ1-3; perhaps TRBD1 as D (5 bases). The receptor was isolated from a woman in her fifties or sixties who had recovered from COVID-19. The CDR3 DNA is TGTGCCAGCAGCGCTAGACCGACAGTCTCTGGAAACACCATATATTTT. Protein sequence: CASSARPTVSGNTIYF.